The clone carrying this T cell receptor beta chain was observed a few times. Its specificity is not known. The entry originates in a study of Graves' ophthalmopathy and Graves' hyperthyroidism. Study in general: Before any treatment, peripheral blood was taken at the initial diagnosis.

Patients with other autoimmune diseases, uncontrolled infections, pregnancy or lactation were excluded. The CDR3 is 21 amino acids. Germline V gene lookup returns CDR1 SGHNT and CDR2 YYREEE (reference sequence). V trimming: 1 base; J trimming: 2 bases; junction bases outside the gene matches: 18. Study findings and constraints: Sensitivity reached nearly 71% and specificity around 76% when the model predicted ophthalmopathy progression.

Amplified TCR beta CDR3 regions were obtained using RNA transcripts as template. HTBI primers served in a first-round RT-PCR, which a second-round multiplex PCR followed. MiXCR was run by TCRdb on the multiplex PCR reads, yielding one entry per CDR3 protein. The profile shows 200,000 to 250,000 distinct CDR3 sequences, about 22% of them singletons. V gene TRBV5-4 combines with J gene TRBJ2-2; 9 nucleotides align to TRBD1. Sequencing input: peripheral blood. The receptor's source is a woman aged 45-60 years with Graves' ophthalmopathy. CDR3 sequence reads: CASSLYLDVTGGLGNTGELFF. In nucleotides, the CDR3 is TGTGCCAGCAGCTTGTATTTGGACGTAACAGGGGGCTTGGGTAACACCGGGGAGCTGTTTTTT.